These 19 T cell receptor beta chains originate from one sample sequenced in a study of T-cell memory formation after mild COVID-19. TCRdb re-called the 5' RACE reads with MiXCR, one entry per CDR3 protein. Of around 430,000 distinct CDR3 sequences in the sample, 16% were seen once. Sequenced sample: PBMCs or a T cell subset sorted from them (not recorded which). These receptors came from a man younger than 35 who had mild COVID-19 (a few samples of this study predate the infection). Cell type and time point are not known.

The genes are TRBV6-6 and TRBJ1-5; no firm D call. The CDR3 sequence is 14 residues long. Germline values: CDR1 MNHNY, CDR2 SVGAGI (reference sequence). V was pared by 0 bases and J by 4 bases, with 7 bases between. The CDR3 nucleotides read TGTGCCAGCAGTTACTCGACGCGGAATCAGCCCCAGCATTTT. Amino acid sequence: CASSYSTRNQPQHF.

The genes are TRBV20-1 and TRBJ1-1; D remains unclear. CDR3 length: 13 residues. Trimming stripped 5 bases from V and 1 base from J, with 11 bases between. Germline V gives CDR1 DFQATT, CDR2 SNEGSKA (reference sequence). CDR3: CSAPVNRNTEAFF. CDR3 coding DNA: TGCAGTGCTCCTGTTAACAGGAACACTGAAGCTTTCTTT.

This sequence joins TRBV7-9 and TRBJ2-5; D is uncertain. V was cut by 5 bases and J by 6 bases, with 7 bases left in between. The germline V gene has CDR1 SEHNR and CDR2 FQNEAQ (reference sequence). CDR3 length: 11 amino acids. CDR3: CASSASQTQYF. The DNA for the CDR3 is TGTGCCAGCAGCGCGTCCCAGACCCAGTACTTC.

The chain employs TRBV12-3 or TRBV12-4 and TRBJ1-1; D remains ambiguous. Trimming stripped 3 bases from V and 0 bases from J, with 8 bases between. CDR3 length equals 14 residues. For the CDR3, the DNA is TGTGCCAGCAGTTTTGTCAGTATGAACACTGAAGCTTTCTTT. Amino acids: CASSFVSMNTEAFF.

This clonotype was counted ten times or more. The genes are TRBV7-9 and TRBJ2-3; 10 bases agree with TRBD2. This CDR3 spans 16 amino acids. The J segment lost 2 bases and the V segment lost 5 bases, leaving 7 bases of the junction unmatched. The germline V gene encodes CDR1 SEHNR and CDR2 FQNEAQ (reference sequence). CDR3 sequence: CASSQRTSGITDTQYF. CDR3 sequence (DNA): TGTGCCAGCAGCCAGAGGACTAGCGGAATCACAGATACGCAGTATTTT.

Ten or more counts support this clonotype. The chain has TRBV9 and TRBJ2-2; D call uncertain. Germline-derived CDR1 and CDR2 are SGDLS and YYNGEE. Deletions cut 2 bases from V and 3 bases from J, with 8 bases between. This CDR3 is built from 14 residues. The CDR3 sequence is CASSVEPHTGELFF. The CDR3 nucleotides are TGTGCCAGCAGCGTCGAGCCGCACACCGGGGAGCTGTTTTTT. The variable domain in full, completed from reference TRBV9 and TRBJ2-2, reads DSGVTQTPKHLITATGQRVTLRCSPRSGDLSVYWYQQSLDQGLQFLIQYYNGEERAKGNILERFSAQQFPDLHSELNLSSLELGDSALYFCASSVEPHTGELFFGEGSRLTVL.

The V gene is TRBV18, the J gene TRBJ1-2, with a weak D call TRBD1 (5 bases). The CDR3 has 14 amino acids. With 3 bases removed from V and 3 bases from J, the gap between germline ends came to 11 bases. Germline loops: CDR1 KGHSH, CDR2 LQKENI. The CDR3 region is CASSPAREDYGYTF. DNA of the CDR3: TGTGCCAGCTCACCGGCCAGGGAGGACTATGGCTACACCTTC.

This sequence joins TRBV10-3 and TRBJ2-7; 9 bases match TRBD2. V gave up 4 bases and J gave up 3 bases; unmatched junction bases: 10. CDR3 length equals 16 residues. Germline V gives CDR1 ENHRY, CDR2 SYGVKD. CDR3 protein: CAISALRAGGGYEQYF. DNA for the CDR3: TGTGCCATCAGTGCATTACGAGCGGGAGGCGGCTACGAGCAGTACTTC.

In this sample, this clonotype turned up many times. The chain has TRBV7-2 and TRBJ1-1; unclear D gene. This CDR3 is built from 14 residues. The ends were cut back, 5 bases at V and 0 bases at J, with 10 bases in the middle. CDR1 is SGHTA, CDR2 FQGNSA, per germline. CDR3 bases: TGTGCCAGCAGCCTACCGGGTTTGAACACTGAAGCTTTCTTT. It codes for CASSLPGLNTEAFF.

This clonotype was recorded a few times. The chain links TRBV4-1 to TRBJ2-7; D tentatively reads TRBD1 or TRBD2 (6 bases each). The CDR3 length is 14 residues. Germline lookup yields CDR1 MGHRA and CDR2 YSYEKL. With 1 base removed from V and 3 bases from J, the gap between germline ends came to 10 bases. The CDR3 bases are TGCGCCAGCAGCCAAGCGGGGGCCCTCTACGAGCAGTACTTC. This codes for CASSQAGALYEQYF.

This clonotype has only a few counts. This chain links TRBV5-1 with TRBJ1-1; D gene unclear. V was pared by 3 bases and J by 5 bases, with 14 bases between. The CDR3 runs 14 residues. Germline lookup yields CDR1 SGHRS and CDR2 YFSETQ. The CDR3 nucleotides read TGCGCCAGCAGCTGGGAAGCCGGACGAACTGAAGCTTTCTTT. This sequence encodes CASSWEAGRTEAFF.

This clonotype was seen a few times. J is TRBJ1-2 and V is TRBV5-6; D is unclear. The V end lost 2 bases, the J end lost 7 bases, and 6 bases lay between the germline ends. CDR3 length: 11 residues. Germline CDR1 SGHDT, CDR2 YYEEEE. The DNA of the CDR3 is TGTGCCAGCAGCTTACACGGTGGCTACACCTTC. The encoded protein is CASSLHGGYTF.

The chain employs TRBV27 and TRBJ2-5, with 8 bases that match TRBD1. The CDR3 is 14 amino acids. Germline V gene lookup returns CDR1 MNHEY and CDR2 SMNVEV (reference sequence). The V segment lost 4 bases and the J segment 4 bases; nucleotides outside the gene matches: 5. The DNA for the CDR3 is TGTGCCAGCAGTTATGCGGGGACAGGAGAGACCCAGTACTTC. Its protein is CASSYAGTGETQYF.

This clonotype was found a few times. V and J are TRBV7-8 and TRBJ2-4; 10 nucleotides agree with TRBD2. The CDR3 totals 16 residues. V shed 4 bases, J shed 7 bases, and the junction held 10 bases outside the gene matches. Looked up from germline, CDR1 is SGHVS and CDR2 is FQNEAQ. In DNA, the CDR3 is TGTGCCAGCAGCTCGAATCCTAGCGGGGGTGCGAACATTCAGTACTTC. Encoded protein: CASSSNPSGGANIQYF.

This chain connects TRBV20-1 to TRBJ2-5; D not certain. The CDR3 covers 14 residues. V lost 0 bases and J 5 bases, leaving 13 bases between the germline ends. In germline, CDR1 is DFQATT, CDR2 SNEGSKA (reference sequence). CDR3 nucleotides: TGCAGTGCTAGAGATCCCGGCAATGGGGAGACCCAGTACTTC. This gives the protein CSARDPGNGETQYF.

The chain joins TRBV19 to TRBJ2-1, with 7 bases matching TRBD1. V shed 5 bases and J 7 bases; nucleotides not matched to a gene: 17. The CDR3 length is 17 residues. Germline loops: CDR1 LNHDA, CDR2 SQIVND (reference sequence). The CDR3 DNA sequence: TGTGCCAGTAGTTCCCCTCCCGGGACAGCATTCCCTAATGAGCAGTTCTTC. Encoded protein: CASSSPPGTAFPNEQFF.

This clonotype turned up a few times. The chain recombines TRBV5-1 with TRBJ2-5, with D possibly being TRBD1 (6 bases). Germline lookup yields CDR1 SGHRS and CDR2 YFSETQ. This CDR3 spans 13 amino acids. Between the trimmed V and J ends, which lost 4 bases and 1 base, there was a span of 8 bases. CDR3 sequence (DNA): TGCGCCAGCAGCGGGGGCCCCCAAGAGACCCAGTACTTC. It is translated as CASSGGPQETQYF.

Ten or more counts support this clonotype. This chain uses TRBV7-2 with TRBJ1-5; D gene ambiguous. Between the trimmed V and J ends, which lost 5 bases and 5 bases, there was a span of 13 bases. The CDR3 runs to 14 residues. From germline, CDR1 is SGHTA and CDR2 FQGNSA. CDR3 DNA sequence: TGTGCCAGCAGCCCCCCCGGGGTGGATCAGCCCCAGCATTTT. As protein: CASSPPGVDQPQHF.

This clonotype has a handful of counts. The chain couples TRBV7-2 to TRBJ2-5; 8 bases map to TRBD2. The germline gives CDR1 SGHTA, CDR2 FQGNSA. The CDR3 has 18 amino acids. The J segment lost 4 bases and the V segment lost 1 base, leaving 14 bases of the junction unmatched. The CDR3 sequence is CASSLGGLAGRGIETQYF. Here the CDR3 DNA reads TGTGCCAGCAGCTTAGGTGGGCTAGCGGGTCGAGGGATAGAGACCCAGTACTTC. Based on the CDR3 plus reference TRBV7-2 and TRBJ2-5, the full variable domain is GAGVSQSPSNKVTEKGKDVELRCDPISGHTALYWYRQSLGQGLEFLIYFQGNSAPDKSGLPSDRFSAERTGGSVSTLTIQRTQQEDSAVYLCASSLGGLAGRGIETQYFGPGTRLLVL.